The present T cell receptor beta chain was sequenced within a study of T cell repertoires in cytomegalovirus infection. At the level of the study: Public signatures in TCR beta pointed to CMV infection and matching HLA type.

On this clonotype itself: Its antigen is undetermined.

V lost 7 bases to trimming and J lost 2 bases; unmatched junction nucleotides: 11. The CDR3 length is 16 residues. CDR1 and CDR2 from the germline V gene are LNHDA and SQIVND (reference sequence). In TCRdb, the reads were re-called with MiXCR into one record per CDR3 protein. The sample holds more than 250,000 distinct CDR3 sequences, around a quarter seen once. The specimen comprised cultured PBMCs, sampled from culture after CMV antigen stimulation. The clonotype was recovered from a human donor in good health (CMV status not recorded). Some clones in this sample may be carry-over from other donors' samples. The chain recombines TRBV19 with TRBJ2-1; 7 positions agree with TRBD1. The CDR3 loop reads CASTPPKQGTYNEQFF. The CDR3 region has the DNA TGTGCCAGTACCCCCCCGAAACAGGGGACCTACAATGAGCAGTTCTTC.